This T cell receptor (beta chain) came from a study of early T cells in non-severe SARS-CoV-2 infection. The CDR3 is made up of 12 amino acids. V was trimmed by 5 bases and J by 8 bases, leaving 15 bases between them. The germline V gene has CDR1 DFQATT and CDR2 SNEGSKA (reference sequence). TCRdb reprocessed the 5' RACE reads via MiXCR and lists one record per CDR3 protein. The table includes 39,000 or so distinct CDR3 sequences, 5.5% to 7% detected once. This clonotype was observed at least ten times. The starting material was whole blood, obtained at baseline. The rearrangement uses TRBV20-1 and TRBJ1-2, with a weak D call TRBD1 (6 bases). This clonotype originated in an adult who was a healthcare worker with PCR-confirmed SARS-CoV-2 infection or an uninfected control (not recorded which). The CDR3 sequence is CSARQGYGGYTF. CDR3 bases: TGCAGTGCTCGTCAGGGGTACGGCGGCTACACCTTC.